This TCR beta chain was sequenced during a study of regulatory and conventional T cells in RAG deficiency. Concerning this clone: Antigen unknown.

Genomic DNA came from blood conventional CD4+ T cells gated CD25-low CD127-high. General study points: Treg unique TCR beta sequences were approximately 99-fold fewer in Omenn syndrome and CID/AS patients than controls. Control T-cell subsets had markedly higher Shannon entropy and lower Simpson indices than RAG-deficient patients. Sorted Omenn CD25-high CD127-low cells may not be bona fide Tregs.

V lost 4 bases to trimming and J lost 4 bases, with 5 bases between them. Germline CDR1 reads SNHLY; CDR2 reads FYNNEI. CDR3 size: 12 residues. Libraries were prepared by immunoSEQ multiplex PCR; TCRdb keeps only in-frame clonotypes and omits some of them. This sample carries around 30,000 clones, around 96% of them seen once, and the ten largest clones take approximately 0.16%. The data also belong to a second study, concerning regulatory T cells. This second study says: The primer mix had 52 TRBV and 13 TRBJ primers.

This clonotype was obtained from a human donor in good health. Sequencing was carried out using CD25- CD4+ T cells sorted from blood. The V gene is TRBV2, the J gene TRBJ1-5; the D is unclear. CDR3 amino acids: CASSVQNQPQHF. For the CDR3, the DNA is TGTGCCAGCAGTGTTCAGAATCAGCCCCAGCATTTT.